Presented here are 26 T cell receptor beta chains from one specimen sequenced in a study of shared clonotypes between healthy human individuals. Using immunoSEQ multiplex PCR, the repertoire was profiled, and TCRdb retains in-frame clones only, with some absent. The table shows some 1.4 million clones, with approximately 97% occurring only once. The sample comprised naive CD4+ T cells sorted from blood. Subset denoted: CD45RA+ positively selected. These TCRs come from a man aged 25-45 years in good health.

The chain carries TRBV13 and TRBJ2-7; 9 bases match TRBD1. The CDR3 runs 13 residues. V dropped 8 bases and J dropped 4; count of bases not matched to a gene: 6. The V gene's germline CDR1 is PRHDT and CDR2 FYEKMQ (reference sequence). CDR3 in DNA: TGTGCCAGCGGAAGGACAGGGGTTTACGAGCAGTACTTC. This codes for CASGRTGVYEQYF.

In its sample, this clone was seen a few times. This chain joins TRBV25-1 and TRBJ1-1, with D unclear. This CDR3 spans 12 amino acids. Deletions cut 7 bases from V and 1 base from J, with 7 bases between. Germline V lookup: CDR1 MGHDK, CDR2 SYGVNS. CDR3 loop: CASTDKNTEAFF. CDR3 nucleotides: TGTGCCAGCACCGATAAGAACACTGAAGCTTTCTTT.

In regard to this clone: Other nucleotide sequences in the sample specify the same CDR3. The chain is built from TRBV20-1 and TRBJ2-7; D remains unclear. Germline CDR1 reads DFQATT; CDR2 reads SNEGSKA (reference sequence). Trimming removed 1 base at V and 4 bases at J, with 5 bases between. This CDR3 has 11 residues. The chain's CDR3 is CSARGRYEQYF. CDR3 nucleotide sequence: TGCAGTGCTAGAGGCAGGTACGAGCAGTACTTC.

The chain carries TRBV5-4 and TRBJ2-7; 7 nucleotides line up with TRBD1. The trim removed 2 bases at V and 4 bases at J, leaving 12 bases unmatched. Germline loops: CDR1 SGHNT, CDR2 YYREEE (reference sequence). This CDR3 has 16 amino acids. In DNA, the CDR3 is TGTGCCAGCAGCTTAAGGGGGCCGGGACAGCGGTACGAGCAGTACTTC. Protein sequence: CASSLRGPGQRYEQYF.

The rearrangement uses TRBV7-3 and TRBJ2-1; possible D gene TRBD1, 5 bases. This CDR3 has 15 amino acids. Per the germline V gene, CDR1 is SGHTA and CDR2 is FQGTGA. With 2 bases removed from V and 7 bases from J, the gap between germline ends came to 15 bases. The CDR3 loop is CASSLVLGADNEQFF. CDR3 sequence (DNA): TGTGCCAGCAGCTTAGTGTTAGGGGCGGATAATGAGCAGTTCTTC.

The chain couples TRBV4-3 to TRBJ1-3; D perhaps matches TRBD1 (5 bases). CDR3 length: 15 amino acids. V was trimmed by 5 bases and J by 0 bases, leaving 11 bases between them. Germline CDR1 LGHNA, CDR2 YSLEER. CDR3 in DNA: TGCGCCAGCAGCTTGGCAGGGAACTCTGGAAACACCATATATTTT. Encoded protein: CASSLAGNSGNTIYF.

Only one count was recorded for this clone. CDR3 in amino acids: CASSQTGARRTDTQYF. The CDR3 DNA sequence: TGTGCCAGCAGTCAGACAGGGGCCCGACGCACAGATACGCAGTATTTT. J is TRBJ2-3 and V is TRBV6-6; 8 nucleotides line up with TRBD1. V trimming: 5 bases; J trimming: 1 base; junction bases outside the gene matches: 8. CDR3 length: 16 residues. Germline loops: CDR1 MNHNY, CDR2 SVGAGI (reference sequence).

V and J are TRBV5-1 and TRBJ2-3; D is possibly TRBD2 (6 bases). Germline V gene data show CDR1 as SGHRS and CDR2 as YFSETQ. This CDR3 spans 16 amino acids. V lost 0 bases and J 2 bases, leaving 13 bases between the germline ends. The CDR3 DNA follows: TGCGCCAGCAGCTTGGAGGAGGGCTTTACCACAGATACGCAGTATTTT. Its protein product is CASSLEEGFTTDTQYF.

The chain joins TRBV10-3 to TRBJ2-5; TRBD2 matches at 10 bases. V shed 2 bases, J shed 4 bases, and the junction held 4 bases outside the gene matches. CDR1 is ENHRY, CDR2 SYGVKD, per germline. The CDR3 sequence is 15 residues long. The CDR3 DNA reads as TGTGCCATCAGTGAGATGTTAGCGGGAGGAGAGACCCAGTACTTC. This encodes CAISEMLAGGETQYF.

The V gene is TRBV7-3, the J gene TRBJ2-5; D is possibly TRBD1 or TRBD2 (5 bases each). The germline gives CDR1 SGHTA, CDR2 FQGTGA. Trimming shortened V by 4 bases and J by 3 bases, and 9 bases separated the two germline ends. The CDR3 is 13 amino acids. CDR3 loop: CASSSGAEETQYF. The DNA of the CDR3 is TGTGCCAGCAGCTCCGGGGCAGAAGAGACCCAGTACTTC.

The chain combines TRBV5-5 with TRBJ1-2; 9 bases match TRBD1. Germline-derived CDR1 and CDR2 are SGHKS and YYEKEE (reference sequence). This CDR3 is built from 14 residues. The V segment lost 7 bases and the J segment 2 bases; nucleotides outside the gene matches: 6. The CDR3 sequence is CASQGQGINYGYTF. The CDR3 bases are TGTGCCAGCCAGGGACAGGGCATCAACTATGGCTACACCTTC.

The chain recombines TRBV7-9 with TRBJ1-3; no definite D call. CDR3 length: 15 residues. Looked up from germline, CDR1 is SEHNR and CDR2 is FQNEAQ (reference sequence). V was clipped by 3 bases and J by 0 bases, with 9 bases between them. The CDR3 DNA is TGTGCCAGCAGCTTCAGCGTAAACTCTGGAAACACCATATATTTT. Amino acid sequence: CASSFSVNSGNTIYF.

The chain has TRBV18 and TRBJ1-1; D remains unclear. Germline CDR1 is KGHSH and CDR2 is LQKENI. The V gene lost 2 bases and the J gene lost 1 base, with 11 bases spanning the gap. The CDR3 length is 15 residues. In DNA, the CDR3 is TGTGCCAGCTCACCAAACTCCAGGCCGAACACTGAAGCTTTCTTT. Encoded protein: CASSPNSRPNTEAFF. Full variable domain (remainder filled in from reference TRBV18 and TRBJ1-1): NAGVMQNPRHLVRRRGQEARLRCSPMKGHSHVYWYRQLPEEGLKFMVYLQKENIIDESGMPKERFSAEFPKEGPSILRIQQVVRGDSAAYFCASSPNSRPNTEAFFGQGTRLTVV.

DNA for the CDR3: TGTGCCAGCAGTCCAGCCGGGACAGGGATCTATGAGCAGTTCTTC. Translated, it gives CASSPAGTGIYEQFF. The genes are TRBV7-3 and TRBJ2-1; 9 nucleotides line up with TRBD1. Germline loops: CDR1 SGHTA, CDR2 FQGTGA. V lost 6 bases to trimming and J lost 8 bases; unmatched junction nucleotides: 11. The CDR3 is 15 amino acids.

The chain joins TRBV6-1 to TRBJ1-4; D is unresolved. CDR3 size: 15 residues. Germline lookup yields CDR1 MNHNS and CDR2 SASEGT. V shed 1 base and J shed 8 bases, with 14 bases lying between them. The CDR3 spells CASSEEAGWNEKLFF. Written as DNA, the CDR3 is TGTGCCAGCAGTGAAGAAGCAGGTTGGAACGAAAAACTGTTTTTT.

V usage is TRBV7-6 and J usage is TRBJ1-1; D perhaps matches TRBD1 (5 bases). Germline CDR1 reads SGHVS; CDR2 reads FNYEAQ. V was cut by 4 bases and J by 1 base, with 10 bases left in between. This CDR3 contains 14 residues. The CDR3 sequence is CASSWGTGNTEAFF. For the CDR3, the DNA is TGTGCCAGCAGCTGGGGGACCGGGAACACTGAAGCTTTCTTT.

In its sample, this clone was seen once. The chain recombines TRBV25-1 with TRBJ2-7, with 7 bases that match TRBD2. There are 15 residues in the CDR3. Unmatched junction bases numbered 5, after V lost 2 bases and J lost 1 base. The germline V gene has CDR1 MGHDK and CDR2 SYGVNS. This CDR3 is CASSELGEGSYEQYF. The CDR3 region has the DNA TGTGCCAGCAGTGAACTCGGGGAGGGATCCTACGAGCAGTACTTC.

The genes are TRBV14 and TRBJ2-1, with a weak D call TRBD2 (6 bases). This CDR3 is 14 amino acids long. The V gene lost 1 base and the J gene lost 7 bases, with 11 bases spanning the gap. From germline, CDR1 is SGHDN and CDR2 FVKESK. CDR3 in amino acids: CASSQGLVDNEQFF. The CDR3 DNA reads TGTGCCAGCAGCCAAGGACTAGTAGATAATGAGCAGTTCTTC.

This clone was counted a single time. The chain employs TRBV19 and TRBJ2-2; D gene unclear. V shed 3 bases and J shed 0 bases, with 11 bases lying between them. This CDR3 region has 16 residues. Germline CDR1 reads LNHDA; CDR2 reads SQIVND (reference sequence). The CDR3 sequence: CASSIEAGSNTGELFF. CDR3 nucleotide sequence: TGTGCCAGTAGTATCGAGGCCGGTTCGAACACCGGGGAGCTGTTTTTT.

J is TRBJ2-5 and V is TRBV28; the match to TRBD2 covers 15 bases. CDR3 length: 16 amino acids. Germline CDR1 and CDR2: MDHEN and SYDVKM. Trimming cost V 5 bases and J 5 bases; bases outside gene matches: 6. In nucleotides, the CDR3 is TGTGCCAGCAGTCAGGGACTAGCGGGAGGAATTGAGACCCAGTACTTC. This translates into CASSQGLAGGIETQYF.

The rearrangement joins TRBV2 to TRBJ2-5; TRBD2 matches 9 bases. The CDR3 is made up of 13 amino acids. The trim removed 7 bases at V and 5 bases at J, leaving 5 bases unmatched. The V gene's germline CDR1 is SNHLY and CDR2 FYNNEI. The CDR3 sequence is CASTREGQETQYF. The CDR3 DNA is TGTGCCAGCACGCGGGAGGGCCAGGAGACCCAGTACTTC.

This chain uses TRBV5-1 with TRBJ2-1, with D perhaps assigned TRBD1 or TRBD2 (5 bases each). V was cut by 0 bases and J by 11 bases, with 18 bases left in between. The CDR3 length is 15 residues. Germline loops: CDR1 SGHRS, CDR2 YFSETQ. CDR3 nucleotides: TGCGCCAGCAGCTTGGCCCCCGGTGAGGGGAGAAAGCAGTTCTTC. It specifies CASSLAPGEGRKQFF.

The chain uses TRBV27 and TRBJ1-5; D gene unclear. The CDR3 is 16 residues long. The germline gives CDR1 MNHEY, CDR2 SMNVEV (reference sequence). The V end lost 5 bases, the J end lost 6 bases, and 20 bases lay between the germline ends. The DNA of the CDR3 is TGTGCCAGCAGTCGGCTTAGTGGGGTGGAGGTTCAGCCCCAGCATTTT. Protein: CASSRLSGVEVQPQHF.

The CDR3 spells CASSGTNTEAFF. The CDR3 DNA sequence: TGCGCCAGCAGTGGGACGAACACTGAAGCTTTCTTT. The chain couples TRBV10-1 to TRBJ1-1; D is unresolved. CDR3 length: 12 amino acids. Per the germline V gene, CDR1 is WNHNN and CDR2 is SYGVQD (reference sequence). V was trimmed by 4 bases and J by 1 base, leaving 4 bases between them.

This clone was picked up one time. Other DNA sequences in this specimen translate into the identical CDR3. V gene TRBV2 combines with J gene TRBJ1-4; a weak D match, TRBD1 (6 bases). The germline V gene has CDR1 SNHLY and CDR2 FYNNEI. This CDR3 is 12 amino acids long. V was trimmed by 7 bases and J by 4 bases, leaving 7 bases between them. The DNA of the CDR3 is TGTGCCAGCACAGGGGATAATGAAAAACTGTTTTTT. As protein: CASTGDNEKLFF.

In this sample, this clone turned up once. The CDR3 DNA reads as TGTGCCAGTAGTATAGATCAAGCGGGAGGGGCAGATACGCAGTATTTT. Translating gives CASSIDQAGGADTQYF. The chain carries TRBV19 and TRBJ2-3; 10 nucleotides agree with TRBD2. Germline values: CDR1 LNHDA, CDR2 SQIVND (reference sequence). The CDR3 loop spans 16 amino acids. V trimming: 0 bases; J trimming: 4 bases; junction bases outside the gene matches: 4.